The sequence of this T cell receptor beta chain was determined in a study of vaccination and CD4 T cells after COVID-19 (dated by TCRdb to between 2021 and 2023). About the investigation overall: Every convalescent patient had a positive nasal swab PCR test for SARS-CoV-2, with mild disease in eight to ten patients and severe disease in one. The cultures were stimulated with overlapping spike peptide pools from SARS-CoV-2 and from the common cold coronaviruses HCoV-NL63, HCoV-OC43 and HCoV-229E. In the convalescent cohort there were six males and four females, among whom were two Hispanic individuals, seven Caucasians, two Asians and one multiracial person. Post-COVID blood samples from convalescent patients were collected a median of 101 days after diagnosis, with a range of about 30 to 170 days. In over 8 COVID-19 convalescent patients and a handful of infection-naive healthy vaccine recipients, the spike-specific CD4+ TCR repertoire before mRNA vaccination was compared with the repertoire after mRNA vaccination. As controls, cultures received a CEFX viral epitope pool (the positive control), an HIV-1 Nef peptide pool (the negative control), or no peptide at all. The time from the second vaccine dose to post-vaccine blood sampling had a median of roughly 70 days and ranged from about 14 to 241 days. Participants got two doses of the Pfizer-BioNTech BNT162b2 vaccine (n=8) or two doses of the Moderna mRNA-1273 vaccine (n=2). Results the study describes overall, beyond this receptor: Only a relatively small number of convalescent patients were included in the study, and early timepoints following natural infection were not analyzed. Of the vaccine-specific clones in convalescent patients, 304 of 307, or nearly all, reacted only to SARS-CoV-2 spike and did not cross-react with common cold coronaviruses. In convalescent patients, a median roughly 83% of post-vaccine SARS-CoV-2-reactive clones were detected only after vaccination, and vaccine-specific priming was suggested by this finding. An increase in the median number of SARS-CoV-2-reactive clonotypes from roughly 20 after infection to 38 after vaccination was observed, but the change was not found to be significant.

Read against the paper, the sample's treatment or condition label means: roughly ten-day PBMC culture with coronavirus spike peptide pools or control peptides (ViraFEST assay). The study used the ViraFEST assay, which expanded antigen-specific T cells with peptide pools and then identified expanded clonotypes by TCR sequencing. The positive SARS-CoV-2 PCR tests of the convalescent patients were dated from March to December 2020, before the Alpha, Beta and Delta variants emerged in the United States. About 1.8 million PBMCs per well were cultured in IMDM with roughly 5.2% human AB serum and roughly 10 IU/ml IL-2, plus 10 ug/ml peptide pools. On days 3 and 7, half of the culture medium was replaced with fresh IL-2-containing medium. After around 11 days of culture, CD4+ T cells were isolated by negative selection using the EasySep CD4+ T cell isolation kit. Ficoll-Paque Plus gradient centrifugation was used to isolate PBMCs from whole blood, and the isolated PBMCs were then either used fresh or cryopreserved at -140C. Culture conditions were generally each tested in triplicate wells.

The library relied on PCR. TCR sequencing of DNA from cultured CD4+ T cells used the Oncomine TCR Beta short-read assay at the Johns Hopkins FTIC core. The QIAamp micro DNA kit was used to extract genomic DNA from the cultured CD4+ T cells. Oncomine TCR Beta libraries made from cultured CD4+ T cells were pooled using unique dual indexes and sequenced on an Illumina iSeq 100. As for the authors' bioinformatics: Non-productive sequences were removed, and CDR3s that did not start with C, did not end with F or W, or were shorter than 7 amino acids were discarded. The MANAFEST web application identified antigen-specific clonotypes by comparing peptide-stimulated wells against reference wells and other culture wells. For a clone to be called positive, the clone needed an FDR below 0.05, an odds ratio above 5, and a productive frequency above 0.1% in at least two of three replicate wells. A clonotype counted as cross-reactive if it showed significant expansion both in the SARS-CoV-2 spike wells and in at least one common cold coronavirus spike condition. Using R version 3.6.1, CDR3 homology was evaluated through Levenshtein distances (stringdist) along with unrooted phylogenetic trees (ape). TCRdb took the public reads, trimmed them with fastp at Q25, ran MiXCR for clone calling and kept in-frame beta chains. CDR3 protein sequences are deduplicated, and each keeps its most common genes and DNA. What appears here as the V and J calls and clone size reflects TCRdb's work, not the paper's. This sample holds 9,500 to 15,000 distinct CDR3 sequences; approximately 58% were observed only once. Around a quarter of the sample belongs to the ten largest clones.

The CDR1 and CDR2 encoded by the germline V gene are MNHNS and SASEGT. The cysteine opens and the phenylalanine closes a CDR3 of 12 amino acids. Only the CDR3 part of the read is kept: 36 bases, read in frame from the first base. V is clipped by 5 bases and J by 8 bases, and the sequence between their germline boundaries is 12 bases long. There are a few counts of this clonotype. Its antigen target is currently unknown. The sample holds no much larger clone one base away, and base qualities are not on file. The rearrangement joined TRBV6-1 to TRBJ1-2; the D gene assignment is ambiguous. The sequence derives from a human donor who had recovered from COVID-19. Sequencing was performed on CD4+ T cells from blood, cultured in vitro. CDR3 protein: CASSLVVYGYTF. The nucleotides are TGTGCCAGCAGTCTAGTGGTTTACGGCTACACCTTC.